The sample holds many counts of the clone carrying this TCR beta chain. CDR3 size: 13 residues. Losses at the gene ends were 4 bases for V and 0 bases for J; bases not matched to a gene: 0. Germline loops: CDR1 SQVTM, CDR2 ANQGSEA. A single record per CDR3 protein comes from TCRdb applying MiXCR to the 5' RACE reads. The data show 30,000 to 35,000 distinct CDR3 sequences, around 9% seen once. The entry originates in a study of chronic HIV infection and antiretroviral therapy. This chain joins TRBV29-1 and TRBJ1-1; 9 nucleotides line up with TRBD1. Sequenced material: peripheral blood. The sequence came from an adult who had HIV and had not received antiretroviral therapy, or was an uninfected healthy control (not recorded which). As DNA, the CDR3 is TGCAGCGTTGGACAGGGGGTGAACACTGAAGCTTTCTTT. This sequence encodes CSVGQGVNTEAFF.